The T cell receptor (beta chain) described here comes from a study of cytomegalovirus exposure and HLA in healthy donors. Study results and caveats: In vitro checks showed that three CMV-associated chains really do target CMV antigens. Sequencing likely generated an artifact that appeared as a cluster of highly shared sequence variants.

This clone was detected only a few times. Its specificity is not known. Vbeta (60) and Jbeta (13) primers were used in the PCR. Produced via immunoSEQ multiplex PCR; TCRdb's table is partial and in-frame only. Of fewer than 200,000 clones listed, roughly 13% are singletons. The junction had 3 bases not matched to a gene; V was cut back by 2 bases and J by 8 bases. Germline V gene lookup returns CDR1 MNHNY and CDR2 SVGAGI (reference sequence). The CDR3 contains 14 residues. Source material: PBMCs. The receptor's source is a man in his fifties or sixties in good health and CMV-seropositive. This sequence joins TRBV6-6 and TRBJ1-6; 7 bases align to TRBD1. CDR3 loop: CASSYQGVDSPLHF. CDR3 in DNA: TGTGCCAGCAGTTACCAGGGGGTGGATTCACCCCTCCACTTT.